Listed below are T cell receptor beta chains from one sample, sequenced in a study of shared clonotypes between healthy human individuals. Here immunoSEQ multiplex PCR was the method, and the copy in TCRdb shows in-frame clones only, minus some. The table has approximately 980,000 clones, 76% seen once. The sequenced material came from memory CD4+ T cells sorted from blood. Receptor source: a young man in good health. CDR3s include the opening cysteine and the closing phenylalanine or tryptophan. The D gene is left open where the match is weak. Clone size is stated in some rows and not others, as once, few, many or a class when expanded.

TRBV18	.	TRBJ2-2	.	TGTGCCAGCTCACCATTTACGGCGCAGGCCGGCACCGGGGAGCTGTTTTTT	CASSPFTAQAGTGELFF
TRBV5-5	.	TRBJ1-6	.	TGTGCCAGCAGCTTGTCGGGCGGGGGAACTGGGACCTATAATTCACCCCTCCACTTT	CASSLSGGGTGTYNSPLHF
TRBV27	.	TRBJ2-7	few	TGTGCCAGCAGTCTTAGACCAGGGGCTAAATCCTACGAGCAGTACTTC	CASSLRPGAKSYEQYF
TRBV2	TRBD1	TRBJ2-2	.	TGTGCCAGCCAAGGACAGGGAGGCACCGGGGAGCTGTTTTTT	CASQGQGGTGELFF
TRBV2	TRBD1	TRBJ1-1	.	TGTGCCAGCAGAAAGGGACAGGCCCTCACCCGGGAGAACACTGAAGCTTTCTTT	CASRKGQALTRENTEAFF
TRBV10-2	.	TRBJ1-2	.	TGCGCCAGCAGTGATAGGGGGGAGGCCTATGGCTACACCTTC	CASSDRGEAYGYTF
TRBV4-1	.	TRBJ1-4	.	TGCGCCAGCAGCAAGATATCAGGAACTAATGAAAAACTGTTTTTT	CASSKISGTNEKLFF
TRBV19	TRBD2	TRBJ2-3	.	TGTGCCAGTAGCGGGGGGGCGAATACGCAGTATTTT	CASSGGANTQYF
TRBV5-1	.	TRBJ2-2	many	TGCGCCAGCAGCTTGGACCCAGGTTCCACCGGGGAGCTGTTTTTT	CASSLDPGSTGELFF
TRBV4-2	.	TRBJ2-3	.	TGTGCCAGCAGCTCGATAGTGGTCCCAGATACGCAGTATTTT	CASSSIVVPDTQYF
TRBV29-1	.	TRBJ2-3	.	TGCAGCGTCCCCCCTATCGGCACTACGCAGTATTTT	CSVPPIGTTQYF
TRBV5-4	.	TRBJ1-1	.	TGTGCCAGCAGCCGTCCCCTGGGTTCGGGGACTGAAGCTTTCTTT	CASSRPLGSGTEAFF
TRBV15	.	TRBJ1-3	.	TGTGCCACCAGCCCCGGGGGCTCTGGAAACACCATATATTTT	CATSPGGSGNTIYF
TRBV10-3	TRBD1	TRBJ2-5	.	TGTGCCACCCGACAGGGTCAAGAGACCCAGTACTTC	CATRQGQETQYF
TRBV10-3	.	TRBJ1-1	.	TGTGCCATCAGTGAATCGCTCGGAATGAACACTGAAGCTTTCTTT	CAISESLGMNTEAFF
TRBV5-6	TRBD1	TRBJ2-2	.	TGTGCCAGCAGCTTCGGACAGGCCGGGGAGCTGTTTTTT	CASSFGQAGELFF
TRBV10-3	.	TRBJ2-7	.	TGTGCCATCAGGGAGACCACCTACGAGCAGTACTTC	CAIRETTYEQYF
TRBV4-3	TRBD1	TRBJ1-1	.	TGCGCCAGCACCCGGACAGGGGGCACTGAAGCTTTCTTT	CASTRTGGTEAFF
TRBV27	TRBD1	TRBJ2-5	.	TGTGCCAGCAGTCGACAGGGGGCATGGGAGACCCAGTACTTC	CASSRQGAWETQYF
TRBV7-2	TRBD2	TRBJ2-1	once	TGTGCCAGCAGCTTAGCGGTTAGCGGGGGGCCCTACAATGAGCAGTTCTTC	CASSLAVSGGPYNEQFF
TRBV30	.	TRBJ1-5	few	TGTGCCTGGACTAAGGACAGTCATAGCAATCAGCCCCAGCATTTT	CAWTKDSHSNQPQHF
TRBV16	.	TRBJ1-2	.	TGTGCCAGCAGCCAATCAGGAGTCCCGTATGGCTACACCTTC	CASSQSGVPYGYTF
TRBV30	TRBD1	TRBJ2-7	.	TGTGCCTCCAGCCACAACAGGGGGCTCAGTAATAGCTACGAGCAGTACTTC	CASSHNRGLSNSYEQYF
TRBV5-5	TRBD1	TRBJ1-1	few	TGTGCCAGCAGCCTGACAGGGCAGACTGAAGCTTTCTTT	CASSLTGQTEAFF
TRBV6-1	.	TRBJ2-7	.	TGTGCCACCGCCCCTACTCTCGTAACCTACGAGCAGTACTTC	CATAPTLVTYEQYF
TRBV7-2	TRBD2	TRBJ2-4	.	TGTGCCAGCACCCCCTCCAATATGGCTAGCGGGAGAGTTCAGTACTTC	CASTPSNMASGRVQYF
TRBV14	TRBD1	TRBJ1-6	.	TGTGCCAGCAGCCAAGATGGCGGGACAGGGAGGTCACCCCTCCACTTT	CASSQDGGTGRSPLHF
TRBV19	.	TRBJ1-6	.	TGTGCCAGTAGTATCAAGATTTCGGACTCACCCCTCCACTTT	CASSIKISDSPLHF
TRBV18	.	TRBJ2-5	.	TGTGCCAGCTCACCAGGGAAAGAGACCCAGTACTTC	CASSPGKETQYF
TRBV6-1	.	TRBJ2-7	.	TGTGCCAGCAGAAGACAGGTATCCTACGAGCAGTACTTC	CASRRQVSYEQYF
TRBV10-2	TRBD2	TRBJ2-7	.	TGCGCCAGCGCCAAAGAGCGGGAGATAGGGGGGGAGCAGTACTTC	CASAKEREIGGEQYF
TRBV7-9	.	TRBJ2-1	.	TGTGCCAGCAGCCGCGGGTCCGGCTCTGAGCAGTTCTTC	CASSRGSGSEQFF
TRBV7-8	.	TRBJ1-6	.	TGTGCCAGCAGCTTAGCGTCGGCAGGGAGCTCCTATAATTCACCCCTCCACTTT	CASSLASAGSSYNSPLHF
TRBV10-3	.	TRBJ1-1	few	TGTGCCATCAGTATTGACAGGACGAACACTGAAGCTTTCTTT	CAISIDRTNTEAFF
TRBV2	TRBD1	TRBJ1-5	many	TGTGCCAGCAGGAGGGACAGGAGCAATCAGCCCCAGCATTTT	CASRRDRSNQPQHF
TRBV2	.	TRBJ2-7	.	TGTGCCAGCAGTGATGCAGGGCGCTACGAGCAGTACTTC	CASSDAGRYEQYF
TRBV19	TRBD1	TRBJ1-4	.	TGTGCCAGTAGTATCTCGGGACAGGCATCTCAAAAACTGTTTTTT	CASSISGQASQKLFF
TRBV7-9	.	TRBJ2-7	.	TGTGCCAGCAGCCTAGGAGGTCAAGGGCGCGAGCAGTACTTC	CASSLGGQGREQYF
TRBV30	.	TRBJ1-1	few	TGTGCCTGGAGTGTACTAGGGAACACTGAAGCTTTCTTT	CAWSVLGNTEAFF
TRBV4-3	.	TRBJ2-7	.	TGCGCCAGCAGCCAAGACTACCTAAGCGAGCAGTACTTC	CASSQDYLSEQYF
TRBV6-6	.	TRBJ2-7	.	TGTGCCAGCAGGACTGGTAGAGCCTACGAGCAGTACTTC	CASRTGRAYEQYF
TRBV5-4	.	TRBJ2-5	once	TGTGCCAGCAGCTTCCGGACTGGGGGCTCGGAGACCCAGTACTTC	CASSFRTGGSETQYF
TRBV29-1	.	TRBJ1-1	.	TGCAGTGTTACTAAGGGGTTGAACACTGAAGCTTTCTTT	CSVTKGLNTEAFF
TRBV19	.	TRBJ2-3	.	TGTGCCAGTAGAAAAGTGAACACAGATACGCAGTATTTT	CASRKVNTDTQYF
TRBV7-8	.	TRBJ2-7	.	TGTGCCAGCAGCTTTACAGCTAGCCCCTACGAGCAGTACTTC	CASSFTASPYEQYF
TRBV4-1	TRBD1	TRBJ1-4	.	TGCGCCAGCAGCCGGGGGGACAGAAATAATGAAAAACTGTTTTTT	CASSRGDRNNEKLFF